The rows below give T cell receptor beta chains drawn from one sample of a study of OX40 agonist ivuxolimab in advanced cancers. Profiled with immunoSEQ multiplex PCR; TCRdb holds only in-frame clones, not every one. The sample yields tens of thousands of clones, about three quarters seen once. This specimen was CD4+ or CD8+ T cells sorted from blood, taken in a trial of the OX40 agonist ivuxolimab. These receptors were taken from an adult with an advanced solid tumor such as melanoma, head and neck, liver or kidney cancer. The CDR3 runs from the conserved cysteine through the conserved F or W. A D gene is named only where the DNA matches it firmly. For some rows the clone size is stated as once, few or many, or as a class when expanded; others skip it.

d_gene	abundance	v_gene	j_gene	CDR3aa	CDR3nt
NA	NA	TRBV5-1	TRBJ1-6	CASSLETGQSRSPLHF	TGCGCCAGCAGCTTGGAAACAGGCCAGTCCCGTTCACCCCTCCACTTT
NA	NA	TRBV7-8	TRBJ2-1	CASSLVGAGGGQFF	TGTGCCAGCAGCTTAGTTGGGGCAGGTGGGGGGCAGTTCTTC
NA	NA	TRBV7-2	TRBJ2-7	CASSTDSPSSYEQYF	TGTGCCAGCAGCACCGACTCCCCGAGCTCCTACGAGCAGTACTTC
TRBD1	NA	TRBV4-3	TRBJ2-2	CASSQDPGTGNTGELFF	TGCGCCAGCAGCCAAGATCCCGGGACAGGGAACACCGGGGAGCTGTTTTTT
TRBD1	NA	TRBV7-2	TRBJ1-5	CASSYTGAVDNQPQHF	TGTGCCAGCAGCTATACAGGGGCGGTTGACAATCAGCCCCAGCATTTT
NA	NA	TRBV30	TRBJ1-5	CAWSRQLNQPQHF	TGTGCCTGGAGTCGACAGTTGAATCAGCCCCAGCATTTT
NA	NA	TRBV19	TRBJ1-2	CASSSQGGYTF	TGTGCCAGTAGTAGTCAGGGAGGCTACACCTTC
NA	NA	TRBV7-9	TRBJ2-1	CASSFIGVDGSYNEQFF	TGTGCCAGCAGCTTTATAGGGGTCGATGGATCCTACAATGAGCAGTTCTTC
NA	NA	TRBV9	TRBJ2-2	CASSSYTGELFF	TGTGCCAGCAGTTCCTACACCGGGGAGCTGTTTTTT
NA	many	TRBV2	TRBJ1-2	CASSEVGRGRNGGYTF	TGTGCCAGCAGTGAAGTAGGCCGGGGACGTAACGGGGGCTACACCTTC
NA	NA	TRBV4-1	TRBJ2-5	CASSHPTKTETQYF	TGCGCCAGCAGCCACCCCACTAAGACAGAGACCCAGTACTTC
NA	NA	TRBV2	TRBJ2-5	CASRGSETQYF	TGTGCCAGCCGGGGGTCCGAGACCCAGTACTTC
NA	NA	TRBV6-1	TRBJ1-3	CASRTTGFGNTIYF	TGTGCCAGCAGAACAACAGGGTTTGGAAACACCATATATTTT
TRBD2	NA	TRBV10-3	TRBJ2-5	CAISEGLGRETQYF	TGTGCCATCAGTGAGGGACTAGGTCGAGAGACCCAGTACTTC
NA	NA	TRBV11-2	TRBJ1-1	CASSFGPFNTEAFF	TGTGCCAGCAGCTTCGGACCCTTTAACACTGAAGCTTTCTTT
TRBD2	NA	TRBV4-3	TRBJ2-5	CASSQVKASGVWEETQYF	TGCGCCAGCAGCCAAGTAAAGGCTAGCGGCGTTTGGGAAGAGACCCAGTACTTC
TRBD1	NA	TRBV29-1	TRBJ2-1	CSVAGTVRYNEQFF	TGCAGCGTTGCGGGGACAGTACGCTACAATGAGCAGTTCTTC
TRBD1	NA	TRBV4-3	TRBJ2-3	CASSQESGQGAADTQYF	TGCGCCAGCAGCCAAGAGTCTGGGCAGGGGGCCGCAGATACGCAGTATTTT
NA	NA	TRBV18	TRBJ1-5	CASSPVDTIWPQHF	TGTGCCAGCTCACCCGTGGACACGATATGGCCCCAGCATTTT
NA	few	TRBV5-5	TRBJ2-7	CASSSIVSSYEQYF	TGTGCCAGCAGCTCTATTGTATCCTCCTACGAGCAGTACTTC
NA	NA	TRBV5-1	TRBJ2-3	CASSERPAYGTDTQYF	TGCGCCAGCAGCGAGCGCCCTGCGTATGGCACAGATACGCAGTATTTT
TRBD1	few	TRBV30	TRBJ2-4	CACHDRGLGDIQYF	TGTGCCTGTCACGACAGGGGGCTCGGAGACATTCAGTACTTC
NA	few	TRBV9	TRBJ1-1	CASSVVGTEAFF	TGTGCCAGCAGCGTAGTTGGCACTGAAGCTTTCTTT
TRBD2	once	TRBV19	TRBJ2-7	CASMGTSGAGEQYF	TGTGCCAGTATGGGGACTAGCGGTGCGGGTGAGCAGTACTTC
TRBD2	NA	TRBV5-1	TRBJ2-3	CASSLGLAGGDTQYF	TGCGCCAGCAGCTTAGGACTAGCGGGAGGAGATACGCAGTATTTT